The sequence of this TCR beta chain was determined in a study of T cell responses to AZD1222 COVID-19 vaccine. General study results and limits: Along spike, vaccine-associated CD4 TCRs were found throughout, with dominance at 160-218 and 743-854.

Libraries were prepared by immunoSEQ multiplex PCR; TCRdb keeps only in-frame clonotypes and omits some of them. The sample has about 120,000 clones; about nine tenths are singletons. Regarding this clone: What it recognizes is unknown.

Germline-derived CDR1 and CDR2 are ENHRY and SYGVKD. Trimming stripped 3 bases from V and 0 bases from J, with 3 bases between. The CDR3 has 14 amino acids. This sequence joins TRBV10-3 and TRBJ2-6; no definite D call. The TCR sequence derives from an adult in good health. Here the sequenced sample was peripheral blood, taken on day 0 of AZD1222 vaccination. This CDR3 reads CAISDSSGANVLTF. CDR3 nucleotide sequence: TGTGCCATCAGTGACAGCTCTGGGGCCAACGTCCTGACTTTC.